The present T cell receptor (beta chain) was sequenced within a study of blood T cells in healthy people across ages. Findings and caveats of the study: Possibly, changes in expanded clonotypes were confounded because donor CMV status was unknown.

As for this clonotype: Its antigen is still unknown. At one end the junction does not follow the germline gene, possibly because of a read error.

A sample-barcoded 5' primer and a J-beta primer mix were used in a second PCR of about 6 to 12 cycles. TCRdb re-called the 5' RACE reads through MiXCR, storing one row per CDR3 protein. The sample has some 1,800,000 distinct CDR3 sequences, more than 35% seen once; the top ten hold 20% to 25%. The CDR3 has 20 amino acids. Germline V gene lookup returns CDR1 SGHVS and CDR2 FNYEAQ. With each sample, at least 5 micrograms of total RNA were extracted. The sequenced sample consisted of blood. The clonotype originates from a human donor in good health. The genes are TRBV7-6 and TRBJ1-6; 7 bases align to TRBD1. The CDR3, as DNA: TGTGCCGGCAGCCCCCGAGGGGAACAGGGGCCAGCGTTATATAATTCACCCCTCCACTTT. Translating it yields CAGSPRGEQGPALYNSPLHF.